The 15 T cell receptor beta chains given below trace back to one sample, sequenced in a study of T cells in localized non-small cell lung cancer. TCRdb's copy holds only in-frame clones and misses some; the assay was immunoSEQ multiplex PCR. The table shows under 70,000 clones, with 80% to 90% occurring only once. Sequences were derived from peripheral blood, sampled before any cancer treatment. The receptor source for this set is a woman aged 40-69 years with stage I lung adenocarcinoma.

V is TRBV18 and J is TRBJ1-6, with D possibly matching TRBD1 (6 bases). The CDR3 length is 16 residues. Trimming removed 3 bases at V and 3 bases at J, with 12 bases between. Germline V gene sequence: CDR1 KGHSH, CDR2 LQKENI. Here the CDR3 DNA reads TGTGCCAGCTCACCGAGGACAGACAGCTATAATTCACCCCTCCACTTT. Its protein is CASSPRTDSYNSPLHF.

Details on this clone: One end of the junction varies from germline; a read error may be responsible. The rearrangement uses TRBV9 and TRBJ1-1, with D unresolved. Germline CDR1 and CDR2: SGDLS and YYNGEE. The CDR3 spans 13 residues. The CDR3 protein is CASSVELNTEAFF. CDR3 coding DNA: TGTGCCAGCAGCGTAGAGCTAAACACCGAAGCTTTCTTT.

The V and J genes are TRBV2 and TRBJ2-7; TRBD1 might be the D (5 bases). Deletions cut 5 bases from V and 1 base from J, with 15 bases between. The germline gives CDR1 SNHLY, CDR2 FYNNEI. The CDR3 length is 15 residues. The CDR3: CASSSPARQSYEQYF. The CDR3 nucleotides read TGTGCCAGCAGTTCGCCGGCCCGACAGTCCTACGAGCAGTACTTC.

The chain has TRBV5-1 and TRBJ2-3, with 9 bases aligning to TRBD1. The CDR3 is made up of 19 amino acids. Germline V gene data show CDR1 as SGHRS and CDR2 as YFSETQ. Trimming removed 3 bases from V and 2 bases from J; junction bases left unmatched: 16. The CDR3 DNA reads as TGCGCCAGCAGCTGGGACAGGGCAGCTCCAAAGCCCGCCACAGATACGCAGTATTTT. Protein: CASSWDRAAPKPATDTQYF.

As DNA, the CDR3 is TGTGCCAGCAGCTTGGGGCAGCCGAACACCGGGGAGCTGTTTTTT. It yields the protein CASSLGQPNTGELFF. J is TRBJ2-2 and V is TRBV12-1; TRBD1, the D gene given by the table, was not confirmed from the DNA. TRBV12-1 constitutes a pseudogene. CDR3 length equals 15 residues.

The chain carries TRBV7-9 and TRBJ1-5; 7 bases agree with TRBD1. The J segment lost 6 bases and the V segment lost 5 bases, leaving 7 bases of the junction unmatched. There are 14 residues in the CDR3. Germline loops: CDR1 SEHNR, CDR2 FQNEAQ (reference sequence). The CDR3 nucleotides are TGTGCCAGCAGCCCGGGACAGTGGGGTCAGCCCCAGCATTTT. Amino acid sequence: CASSPGQWGQPQHF.

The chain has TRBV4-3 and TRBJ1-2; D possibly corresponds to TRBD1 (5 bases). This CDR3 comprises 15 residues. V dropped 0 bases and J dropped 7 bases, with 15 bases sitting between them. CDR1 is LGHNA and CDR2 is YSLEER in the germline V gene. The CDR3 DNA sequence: TGCGCCAGCAGCCAAGATCTTTCGGGGCTTCGTGGCTACACCTTC. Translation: CASSQDLSGLRGYTF.

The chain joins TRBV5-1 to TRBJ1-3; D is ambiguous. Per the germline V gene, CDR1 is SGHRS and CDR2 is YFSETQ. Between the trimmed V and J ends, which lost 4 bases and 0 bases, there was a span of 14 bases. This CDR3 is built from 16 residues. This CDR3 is CASSIGPRSSGNTIYF. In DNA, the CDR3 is TGCGCCAGCAGCATAGGACCGCGGAGCTCTGGAAACACCATATATTTT.

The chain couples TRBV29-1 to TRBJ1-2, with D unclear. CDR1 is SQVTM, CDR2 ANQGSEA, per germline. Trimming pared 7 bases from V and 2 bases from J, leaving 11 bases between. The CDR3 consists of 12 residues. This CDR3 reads CSASGGNYGYTF. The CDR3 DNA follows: TGCAGCGCCTCGGGCGGGAACTATGGCTACACCTTC. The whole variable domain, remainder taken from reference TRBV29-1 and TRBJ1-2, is SAVISQKPSRDICQRGTSLTIQCQVDSQVTMMFWYRQQPGQSLTLIATANQGSEATYESGFVIDKFPISRPNLTFSTLTVSNMSPEDSSIYLCSASGGNYGYTFGSGTRLTVV.

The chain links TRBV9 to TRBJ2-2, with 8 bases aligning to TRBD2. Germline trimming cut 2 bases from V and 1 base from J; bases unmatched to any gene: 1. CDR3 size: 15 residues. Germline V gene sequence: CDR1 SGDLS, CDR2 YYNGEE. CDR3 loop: CASSVSGVNTGELFF. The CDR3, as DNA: TGTGCCAGCAGCGTTAGCGGGGTGAACACCGGGGAGCTGTTTTTT.

CDR3 amino acids: CASSPRAGRLRNTEAFF. The CDR3, as DNA: TGTGCCAGCAGCCCCCGGGCAGGGCGGCTAAGGAACACTGAAGCTTTCTTT. The J gene is TRBJ1-1, the V gene TRBV7-9; a possible D gene is TRBD1 (5 bases). The CDR3 covers 17 residues. The V gene lost 5 bases and the J gene lost 1 base, with 20 bases spanning the gap. Germline loops: CDR1 SEHNR, CDR2 FQNEAQ (reference sequence). The variable domain in full, completed from reference TRBV7-9 and TRBJ1-1, reads DTGVSQNPRHKITKRGQNVTFRCDPISEHNRLYWYRQTLGQGPEFLTYFQNEAQLEKSRLLSDRFSAERPKGSFSTLEIQRTEQGDSAMYLCASSPRAGRLRNTEAFFGQGTRLTVV.

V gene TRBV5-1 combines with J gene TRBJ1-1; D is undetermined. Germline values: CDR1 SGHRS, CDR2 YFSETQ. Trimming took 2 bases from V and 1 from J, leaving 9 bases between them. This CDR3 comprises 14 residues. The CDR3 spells CASSLNNQNTEAFF. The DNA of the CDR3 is TGCGCCAGCAGCTTAAACAACCAGAACACTGAAGCTTTCTTT.

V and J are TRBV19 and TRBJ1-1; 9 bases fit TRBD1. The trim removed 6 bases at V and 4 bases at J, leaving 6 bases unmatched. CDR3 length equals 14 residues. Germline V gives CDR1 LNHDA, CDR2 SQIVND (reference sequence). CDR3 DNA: TGTGCCAGTAGCCCACAGGGGGCCTTCACTGAAGCTTTCTTT. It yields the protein CASSPQGAFTEAFF.

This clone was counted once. CDR3 sequence reads: CASSFSGVKKAFF. CDR3 DNA: TGTGCCAGCAGCTTTTCTGGGGTAAAGAAAGCTTTCTTT. V is TRBV5-8 and J is TRBJ1-1; no clear D gene. The CDR3 spans 13 residues. Germline CDR1 SGHTS, CDR2 YDEGEE. The ends were cut back, 2 bases at V and 9 bases at J, with 14 bases in the middle.

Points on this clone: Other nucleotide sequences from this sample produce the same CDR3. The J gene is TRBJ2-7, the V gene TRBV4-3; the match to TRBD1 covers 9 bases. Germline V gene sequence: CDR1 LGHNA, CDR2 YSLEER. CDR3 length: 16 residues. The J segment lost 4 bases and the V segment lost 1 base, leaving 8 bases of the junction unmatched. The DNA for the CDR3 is TGCGCCAGCAGCCAAGGCGGGGACAGGGTAGGATACGAGCAGTACTTC. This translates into CASSQGGDRVGYEQYF.